The 25 T cell receptor beta chains below were found in one sample sequenced in a study of identical twins. A single record per CDR3 protein comes from TCRdb applying MiXCR to the 5' RACE reads. The sample consists of approximately 700,000 distinct CDR3 sequences, around 5.7% of them appearing once. Source material: naive T cells sorted from blood. Every receptor here comes from a man younger than 30 in good health.

This clonotype was counted ten times or more. The V and J genes are TRBV5-1 and TRBJ2-1, with D unresolved. Germline CDR1 reads SGHRS; CDR2 reads YFSETQ. The V gene lost 0 bases and the J gene lost 5 bases, with 6 bases spanning the gap. This CDR3 spans 13 amino acids. As DNA, the CDR3 is TGCGCCAGCAGCTTGGTCTGGGACAATGAGCAGTTCTTC. Amino acids: CASSLVWDNEQFF.

In its sample, this clonotype was seen many times. V usage is TRBV5-1 and J usage is TRBJ1-2; D ambiguous. Per the germline V gene, CDR1 is SGHRS and CDR2 is YFSETQ. With 0 bases removed from V and 2 bases from J, the gap between germline ends came to 11 bases. This CDR3 comprises 15 residues. The DNA of the CDR3 is TGCGCCAGCAGCTTGGGGCCTCAGAAAAACTATGGCTACACCTTC. It translates to CASSLGPQKNYGYTF.

In its sample, this clonotype was seen many times. The chain employs TRBV27 and TRBJ2-5, with no clear D. Germline V gene lookup returns CDR1 MNHEY and CDR2 SMNVEV (reference sequence). The CDR3 contains 13 residues. V was cut by 0 bases and J by 3 bases, with 5 bases left in between. The CDR3, as DNA: TGTGCCAGCAGTTTATCGAACAAAGAGACCCAGTACTTC. Translating gives CASSLSNKETQYF.

The chain joins TRBV6-1 to TRBJ1-5, with 7 positions matching TRBD1. The germline CDR1 and CDR2 sequences are MNHNS and SASEGT. CDR3 length: 17 residues. V was pared by 1 base and J by 3 bases, with 9 bases of the junction left unmatched. In DNA form, the CDR3 reads TGTGCCAGCAGTGAAGAGGGGGCCCTTATCCTCAATCAGCCCCAGCATTTT. It translates to CASSEEGALILNQPQHF.

This clonotype turned up a few times. The chain carries TRBV18 and TRBJ1-1; D call uncertain. CDR3 length: 13 amino acids. V lost 5 bases and J lost 2, with 9 bases in between. CDR1 is KGHSH and CDR2 is LQKENI in the germline V gene. The CDR3 reads CASSGNYNTEAFF. CDR3 in DNA: TGTGCCAGCTCAGGGAATTATAACACTGAAGCTTTCTTT.

This clonotype has a count of ten or more. V gene TRBV27 combines with J gene TRBJ2-1; 9 bases map to TRBD1. V gave up 6 bases and J gave up 4 bases; unmatched junction bases: 16. Per germline, CDR1 MNHEY and CDR2 SMNVEV (reference sequence). CDR3 size: 18 residues. The CDR3 nucleotides read TGTGCCAGCAGATCGCCCCACACCGGGACAGGGCATTACAATGAGCAGTTCTTC. It specifies CASRSPHTGTGHYNEQFF.

This clonotype came up many times. The J gene is TRBJ2-7, the V gene TRBV5-1, with 12 bases identical to TRBD2. The CDR3 is 15 amino acids. J was trimmed by 1 base and V by 5 bases; bases with no gene match: 4. The germline V gene encodes CDR1 SGHRS and CDR2 YFSETQ. The CDR3 spells CASRRTSGASYEQYV. CDR3 nucleotide sequence: TGCGCCAGCAGGCGGACTAGCGGGGCTTCCTACGAGCAGTACGTC.

This clonotype has a count of ten or more. V usage is TRBV9 and J usage is TRBJ2-1; TRBD2 agrees at 11 bases. Germline-derived CDR1 and CDR2 are SGDLS and YYNGEE. The CDR3 length is 17 residues. J was trimmed by 4 bases and V by 2 bases; bases with no gene match: 8. The CDR3 DNA is TGTGCCAGCAGCGTGTACGAACGACTAGCGGGATACAATGAGCAGTTCTTC. Translating gives CASSVYERLAGYNEQFF.

In this sample, this clonotype turned up many times. J is TRBJ2-3 and V is TRBV20-1, with a tentative D call TRBD1 (6 bases). The CDR3 spans 12 residues. Germline V gives CDR1 DFQATT, CDR2 SNEGSKA (reference sequence). The V end lost 6 bases, the J end lost 4 bases, and 11 bases lay between the germline ends. In nucleotides, the CDR3 is TGCAGTGCCGAAAAGGGGGCAGATACGCAGTATTTT. Translation gives CSAEKGADTQYF.

The sample holds many counts of this clonotype. V and J are TRBV20-1 and TRBJ2-5; D is unresolved. Germline CDR1 DFQATT, CDR2 SNEGSKA (reference sequence). V shed 3 bases and J shed 3 bases, with 17 bases lying between them. CDR3 length: 15 residues. The CDR3 DNA follows: TGCAGTGCTAGTCCCCCGGCAGGTACTAAAGAGACCCAGTACTTC. Translation gives CSASPPAGTKETQYF.

Only a few counts were recorded for this clonotype. The chain has TRBV5-1 and TRBJ2-3; 14 bases line up with TRBD2. The CDR3 consists of 18 residues. The V segment lost 4 bases and the J segment 3 bases; nucleotides outside the gene matches: 10. Looked up from germline, CDR1 is SGHRS and CDR2 is YFSETQ. CDR3 nucleotides: TGCGCCAGCAGCCACGGGACTAGCGGGAGTCGGTTGACAGATACGCAGTATTTT. It specifies CASSHGTSGSRLTDTQYF.

This clonotype was counted many times. The genes are TRBV6-5 and TRBJ1-4; D gene ambiguous. Germline-derived CDR1 and CDR2 are MNHEY and SVGAGI. There are 15 residues in the CDR3. With 0 bases removed from V and 8 bases from J, the gap between germline ends came to 13 bases. CDR3 sequence reads: CASSYSAGIGEKLFF. The DNA for the CDR3 is TGTGCCAGCAGTTACTCTGCGGGGATCGGAGAAAAACTGTTTTTT.

This clonotype has a handful of counts. The chain uses TRBV5-5 and TRBJ2-1; D is uncertain. Germline V gene lookup returns CDR1 SGHKS and CDR2 YYEKEE (reference sequence). The CDR3 spans 13 residues. V was shortened by 4 bases and J by 8 bases, with 13 bases between the two germline ends. The CDR3 DNA reads TGTGCCAGCAGCATACGACCTCTCCATGAGCAGTTCTTC. This gives the protein CASSIRPLHEQFF. The complete variable domain, with remaining parts taken from reference TRBV5-5 and TRBJ2-1, reads DAGVTQSPTHLIKTRGQQVTLRCSPISGHKSVSWYQQVLGQGPQFIFQYYEKEERGRGNFPDRFSARQFPNYSSELNVNALLLGDSALYLCASSIRPLHEQFFGPGTRLTVL.

In this sample, this clonotype turned up many times. The chain uses TRBV10-2 and TRBJ2-1; 8 bases map to TRBD2. With V trimmed by 10 bases and J by 4 bases, 3 bases remained unmatched. Germline V gives CDR1 WSHSY, CDR2 SAAADI. The CDR3 consists of 12 residues. As DNA, the CDR3 is TGCGCCACGGGACTAGATTACAATGAGCAGTTCTTC. Translated: CATGLDYNEQFF.

This clonotype appeared many times. The chain uses TRBV2 and TRBJ1-2; 8 bases fit TRBD1. V lost 4 bases and J lost 7; bases outside the gene matches: 5. CDR1 is SNHLY, CDR2 FYNNEI, per germline. The CDR3 loop spans 13 amino acids. The CDR3 nucleotides are TGTGCCAGCAGTGTGTGGACAGGGACTGGCTACACCTTC. Amino acids: CASSVWTGTGYTF.

The gene calls are TRBV9 and TRBJ2-7, with D possibly TRBD1 on 6 matching bases. The CDR3 is 15 residues long. Deletions cut 0 bases from V and 0 bases from J, with 10 bases between. The germline V gene has CDR1 SGDLS and CDR2 YYNGEE. CDR3: CASSVDPDSSYEQYF. For the CDR3, the DNA is TGTGCCAGCAGCGTAGATCCGGACAGCTCCTACGAGCAGTACTTC. Drawing the rest from reference TRBV9 and TRBJ2-7, the complete variable domain is DSGVTQTPKHLITATGQRVTLRCSPRSGDLSVYWYQQSLDQGLQFLIQYYNGEERAKGNILERFSAQQFPDLHSELNLSSLELGDSALYFCASSVDPDSSYEQYFGPGTRLTVT.

This clonotype was found many times. The rearrangement uses TRBV24-1 and TRBJ2-7; D is uncertain. The CDR3 length is 11 residues. The germline V gene encodes CDR1 KGHDR and CDR2 SFDVKD. V lost 7 bases and J lost 6, with 9 bases in between. The CDR3 nucleotides are TGTGCCACCAGACCTCGCCTCGAGCAGTACGTC. This sequence encodes CATRPRLEQYV.

This clonotype was detected many times. The V gene is TRBV29-1, the J gene TRBJ1-1, with D unresolved. Looked up from germline, CDR1 is SQVTM and CDR2 is ANQGSEA. This CDR3 is built from 13 residues. Trimming stripped 4 bases from V and 0 bases from J, with 9 bases between. As DNA, the CDR3 is TGCAGCGTTGGTGGCAGCTTGAACACTGAAGCTTTCTTT. Encoded protein: CSVGGSLNTEAFF.

This clonotype came up a few times. The rearrangement uses TRBV7-6 and TRBJ2-1; TRBD2 aligns across 10 bases. J lost 7 bases, V lost 8 bases, and 11 bases had no gene match. The germline CDR1 and CDR2 sequences are SGHVS and FNYEAQ. The CDR3 is made up of 15 amino acids. Written as DNA, the CDR3 is TGTGCCAGCGGGACCACTAGCGGGGACACGAATGAGCAGTTCTTC. Its translation: CASGTTSGDTNEQFF.

The chain uses TRBV6-5 and TRBJ2-7; TRBD2 might be the D (5 bases). Germline V lookup: CDR1 MNHEY, CDR2 SVGAGI. This CDR3 is built from 11 residues. V lost 6 bases, J lost 9 bases, and 12 bases lay in between. The CDR3 bases are TGTGCCAGCAGCTCCGGCCGGGGGCAGTACTTC. It encodes CASSSGRGQYF.

The chain has TRBV6-2 or TRBV6-3 and TRBJ2-2; D is possibly TRBD2 (5 bases). V lost 0 bases and J 1 base, leaving 12 bases between the germline ends. The V gene's germline CDR1 is MNHEY and CDR2 SVGEGT. The CDR3 runs to 17 residues. This chain's CDR3 is CASSYSIGGGNTGELFF. The DNA of the CDR3 is TGTGCCAGCAGTTACTCGATCGGAGGAGGGAACACCGGGGAGCTGTTTTTT.

This chain connects TRBV19 to TRBJ1-1, with D perhaps TRBD1 (6 bases). The germline CDR1 and CDR2 sequences are LNHDA and SQIVND (reference sequence). The CDR3 covers 14 residues. Trimming cost V 9 bases and J 7 bases, with 21 bases left between them. DNA for the CDR3: TGTGCCAGCCGACCTGACAGGTTCGGGGGTGAAGCTTTCTTT. This encodes CASRPDRFGGEAFF. The variable domain in full, completed from reference TRBV19 and TRBJ1-1, reads DGGITQSPKYLFRKEGQNVTLSCEQNLNHDAMYWYRQDPGQGLRLIYYSQIVNDFQKGDIAEGYSVSREKKESFPLTVTSAQKNPTAFYLCASRPDRFGGEAFFGQGTRLTVV.

This clonotype was observed many times. V gene TRBV12-3 or TRBV12-4 combines with J gene TRBJ2-1, with D maybe TRBD1 (6 bases). V was cut by 3 bases and J by 6 bases, with 12 bases left in between. CDR3 length equals 14 residues. As DNA, the CDR3 is TGTGCCAGCAGTTTCAAAGGGGGTGGCAATGAGCAGTTCTTC. Its translation is CASSFKGGGNEQFF.

This clonotype was detected many times. The rearrangement uses TRBV6-1 and TRBJ1-5, with 7 positions matching TRBD1. CDR1 and CDR2 (germline): MNHNS, SASEGT. V dropped 6 bases and J dropped 7; count of bases not matched to a gene: 9. This CDR3 has 14 amino acids. The CDR3 protein is CASSRDRVGQPQHF. CDR3 DNA: TGTGCCAGCAGCCGAGACAGGGTAGGGCAGCCCCAGCATTTT.

Many counts were recorded for this clonotype. The chain has TRBV6-5 and TRBJ2-7; D uncertain. The germline gives CDR1 MNHEY, CDR2 SVGAGI. V shed 2 bases and J shed 2 bases, with 7 bases lying between them. The CDR3 loop spans 13 amino acids. The CDR3 loop reads CASSYGGPYEQYF. DNA of the CDR3: TGTGCCAGCAGTTACGGCGGACCCTACGAGCAGTACTTC.